Below are 10 T cell receptor beta chains sequenced from a single sample in a study of neoadjuvant anti-PD-1 for oral cavity cancer. Some clones are missing from TCRdb's copy, which holds only in-frame ones; the method was immunoSEQ multiplex PCR. The sample shows tens of thousands of clones, under 85% of them seen only once. This sample comprised PBMCs, obtained before nivolumab (anti-PD-1) treatment. Receptors were obtained from a person aged 35 to 85 with oral cavity squamous cell carcinoma.

The chain joins TRBV6-1 to TRBJ2-6, with D maybe TRBD1 (5 bases). Trimming cost V 2 bases and J 1 base, with 18 bases left between them. The CDR3 has 19 amino acids. Looked up from germline, CDR1 is MNHNS and CDR2 is SASEGT. The CDR3 is CASSEWGSLTPSGANVLTF. CDR3 nucleotide sequence: TGTGCCAGCAGTGAATGGGGCAGTCTAACCCCTTCTGGGGCCAACGTCCTGACTTTC.

The rearrangement links TRBV11-1 to TRBJ1-6, with a possible D match to TRBD1 (5 bases). The V end was cut by 5 bases, the J end by 11 bases, with 16 bases between. CDR1 SGHAT and CDR2 FQDESV come from the germline V gene (reference sequence). The CDR3 spans 14 residues. The CDR3 protein is CASSADSLGTPLHF. For the CDR3, the DNA is TGTGCCAGCAGCGCCGACAGCTTAGGAACACCCCTCCACTTT.

This chain connects TRBV27 to TRBJ1-6; D not certain. Deletions cut 5 bases from V and 7 bases from J, with 12 bases between. Germline CDR1 reads MNHEY; CDR2 reads SMNVEV (reference sequence). This CDR3 is built from 14 residues. This CDR3 is CASSRNVPNSPLHF. The CDR3, as DNA: TGTGCCAGCAGTCGAAACGTACCCAATTCACCCCTCCACTTT.

The rearrangement uses TRBV6-5 and TRBJ2-1; D is possibly TRBD2 (6 bases). Trimming left V 2 bases short and J 9 bases short, with 14 bases between. Germline CDR1 MNHEY, CDR2 SVGAGI. This CDR3 spans 14 amino acids. This CDR3 is CASSYGGISGEQFF. Here the CDR3 DNA reads TGTGCCAGCAGTTACGGGGGGATTAGCGGTGAGCAGTTCTTC.

The V call is TRBV19, the J call TRBJ1-1, with D possibly being TRBD1 (6 bases). There are 15 residues in the CDR3. Per the germline V gene, CDR1 is LNHDA and CDR2 is SQIVND (reference sequence). The ends were cut back, 3 bases at V and 2 bases at J, with 13 bases in the middle. The CDR3 loop is CASSIQMGGNTEAFF. The CDR3 nucleotides read TGTGCCAGTAGTATCCAGATGGGGGGCAACACTGAAGCTTTCTTT.

CDR3 sequence (DNA): TGTGCCAGCAGTGAAGTTGGTCATGCCGGGGAGCTGTTTTTT. As protein: CASSEVGHAGELFF. The chain employs TRBV2 and TRBJ2-2; D unclear. Trimming removed 1 base at V and 6 bases at J, with 9 bases between. Germline-derived CDR1 and CDR2 are SNHLY and FYNNEI. The CDR3 totals 14 residues.

This chain joins TRBV14 and TRBJ1-6; D is perhaps TRBD1 (5 bases). This CDR3 is built from 16 residues. V was shortened by 9 bases and J by 0 bases, with 15 bases between the two germline ends. The germline V gene has CDR1 SGHDN and CDR2 FVKESK. CDR3 sequence reads: CASSRQLASYNSPLHF. As DNA, the CDR3 is TGTGCCAGTTCACGACAGCTTGCCTCCTATAATTCACCCCTCCACTTT. Drawing the rest from reference TRBV14 and TRBJ1-6, the complete variable domain is EAGVTQFPSHSVIEKGQTVTLRCDPISGHDNLYWYRRVMGKEIKFLLHFVKESKQDESGMPNNRFLAERTGGTYSTLKVQPAELEDSGVYFCASSRQLASYNSPLHFGNGTRLTVT.

This clone has just a few counts. V and J are TRBV6-5 and TRBJ2-1, with D possibly being TRBD2 (5 bases). The V and J ends lost 2 bases and 4 bases respectively, with 6 bases between them. Germline CDR1 reads MNHEY; CDR2 reads SVGAGI. The CDR3 consists of 13 residues. This chain's CDR3 is CASSYAGYNEQFF. The CDR3 DNA reads as TGTGCCAGCAGTTACGCGGGTTACAATGAGCAGTTCTTC.

The table lists this clone with a count of one. This chain joins TRBV15 and TRBJ1-5; TRBD1 agrees at 11 bases. The CDR3 has 16 residues. V was pared by 2 bases and J by 5 bases, with 5 bases of the junction left unmatched. The V gene's germline CDR1 is LNHNV and CDR2 YYDKDF (reference sequence). The CDR3 sequence is CATSRWGQGGDQPQHF. CDR3 sequence (DNA): TGTGCCACCAGCAGATGGGGACAGGGGGGCGATCAGCCCCAGCATTTT.

This rearrangement joins TRBV10-1 to TRBJ2-7; 12 bases map to TRBD2. Germline V gene sequence: CDR1 WNHNN, CDR2 SYGVQD (reference sequence). V lost 3 bases to trimming and J lost 0 bases; unmatched junction nucleotides: 6. The CDR3 is 17 amino acids. CDR3 nucleotides: TGCGCCAGCAGTGACACTAGCGGGGGGCCCTTCTCCTACGAGCAGTACTTC. As protein: CASSDTSGGPFSYEQYF.